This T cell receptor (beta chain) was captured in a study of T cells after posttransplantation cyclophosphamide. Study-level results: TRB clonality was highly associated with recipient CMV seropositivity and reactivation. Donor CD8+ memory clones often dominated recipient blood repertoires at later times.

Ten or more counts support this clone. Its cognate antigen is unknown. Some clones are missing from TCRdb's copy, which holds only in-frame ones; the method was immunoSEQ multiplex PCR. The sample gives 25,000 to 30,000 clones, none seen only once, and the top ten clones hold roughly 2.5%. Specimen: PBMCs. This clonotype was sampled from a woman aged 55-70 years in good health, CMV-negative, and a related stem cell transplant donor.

CDR3 coding DNA: TGTGCCATCAGTGATTCTAGCGGGAGTAGAGAGCAGTACTTC. This sequence encodes CAISDSSGSREQYF. This chain uses TRBV10-3 with TRBJ2-7; 10 positions match TRBD2. The CDR3 totals 14 residues. V lost 3 bases and J lost 7; bases outside the gene matches: 6. Germline CDR1 and CDR2: ENHRY and SYGVKD.